This is a list of T cell receptor beta chains from one sample in a study of blood T cells in healthy people across ages. TCRdb re-analysed the 5' RACE reads in MiXCR, keeping a single row per CDR3 protein. The table records hundreds of thousands of distinct CDR3 sequences, under 40% of them present only once. The sample consisted of blood. The receptor source for this set is a man in his late teens or twenties in good health. CDR3s include the opening cysteine and the closing phenylalanine or tryptophan. The D gene is left open where the match is weak. Rows give clone size only sometimes, using once, few, many, or a class for an expanded clone.

v_gene,j_gene,d_gene,abundance,CDR3nt,CDR3aa
TRBV4-2,TRBJ2-1,NA,once,TGTGCCAGCAGCCAAGATCAGGCGGCGGGGATTAATGAGCAGTTCTTC,CASSQDQAAGINEQFF
TRBV13,TRBJ2-7,TRBD2,NA,TGTGCCAGCAGCTTACACCGCCCTAGCGGGGGGCGCAATGAGCAGTACTTC,CASSLHRPSGGRNEQYF
TRBV7-2,TRBJ2-2,TRBD2,few,TGTGCCAGCAGCTTGGGACTAGCGGGGACCGGGGAGCTGTTTTTT,CASSLGLAGTGELFF
TRBV6-5,TRBJ2-7,TRBD1,NA,TGTGCCAGCAGTGCCGATCTTGGACAGGGGGAGTACTTC,CASSADLGQGEYF
TRBV6-5,TRBJ2-2,TRBD2,many,TGTGCCAGCCTGATGAGGCGGGGGGGCACCGGGGAGCTGTTTTTT,CASLMRRGGTGELFF
TRBV11-2,TRBJ2-5,TRBD1,NA,TGTGCCAGCAGCTTAAATCCGGACAGGACCTTCCAAGAGACCCAGTACTTC,CASSLNPDRTFQETQYF
TRBV6-1,TRBJ2-7,NA,NA,TGTGCCAGCATAAGCAGGGCGACGCACTACGAGCAGTACTTC,CASISRATHYEQYF
TRBV12-3/TRBV12-4,TRBJ2-2,TRBD1,NA,TGTGCCAGCAGCATACAGGGGGCGATGGACAGCGGGGAGCTGTTTTTT,CASSIQGAMDSGELFF
TRBV20-1,TRBJ1-1,TRBD1,NA,TGCAGTGCTAGAGACAGGGGGCGAATGTTGTCTGAAGCTTTCTTT,CSARDRGRMLSEAFF
TRBV7-2,TRBJ2-3,TRBD2,NA,TGTGCCAGCAGCTCCCTAGCGGGGGGCACAGGTACGCAGTATTTT,CASSSLAGGTGTQYF
TRBV5-1,TRBJ2-7,NA,NA,TGCGCCAGCAGCTCGGTGCCCCAATTATCAAGGTTGGTCTACGAGCAGTACTTC,CASSSVPQLSRLVYEQYF
TRBV20-1,TRBJ2-5,TRBD1,many,TGCAGTGCTAGAGATGCAGGGGGTGGTGAGACCCAGTACTTC,CSARDAGGGETQYF
TRBV4-1,TRBJ2-3,TRBD2,NA,TGCGCCAGCAGCCAATTCACTAGCGGCCAAACAGATACGCAGTATTTT,CASSQFTSGQTDTQYF
TRBV2,TRBJ2-1,NA,NA,TGTGCCAGCTATCACGACGGCTCGAATGAGCAGTTCTTC,CASYHDGSNEQFF
TRBV12-3/TRBV12-4,TRBJ1-2,NA,many,TGTGCCAGCAGTCAAACTAACTATGGCTACACCTTC,CASSQTNYGYTF
TRBV7-7,TRBJ2-7,NA,many,TGTGCTAGCAGTCCATCCCCCGGGGGCGAGCAGTACTTC,CASSPSPGGEQYF
TRBV27,TRBJ1-2,NA,NA,TGTGCCCGCAGTTTGAGGGGGACTAACGGCTACACCTTC,CARSLRGTNGYTF
TRBV12-3/TRBV12-4,TRBJ2-2,NA,few,TGTGCCAGCAGTTTACGACAGGCCCTGGGCACCGGGGAGCTGTTTTTT,CASSLRQALGTGELFF
TRBV12-3/TRBV12-4,TRBJ1-5,NA,few,TGTGCCAGCAGTAGGTTGCCTGATCAGCCCCAGCATTTT,CASSRLPDQPQHF
TRBV5-6,TRBJ2-1,TRBD2,NA,TGTGCCAGCAGCCACTCCGGGACTAGGGGGGATGAGCAGTTCTTC,CASSHSGTRGDEQFF
TRBV12-3/TRBV12-4,TRBJ2-1,NA,few,TGTGCCAGCAGTTTAACCTATCCGCAGGGAGGTATGTACAATGAGCAGTTCTTC,CASSLTYPQGGMYNEQFF
TRBV5-1,TRBJ2-7,NA,NA,TGCGCCAGCAGCTTGGAAACAGGAACCTCCTACGAGCAGTACTTC,CASSLETGTSYEQYF
TRBV28,TRBJ2-3,TRBD1,NA,TGTGCCAGCAGTTCCTTTGGGACAGGGGGAGGGGATACGCAGTATTTT,CASSSFGTGGGDTQYF
TRBV13,TRBJ2-1,NA,NA,TGTGCCAGCAGATTCGAAGCGGAGACCCAGTTCTTC,CASRFEAETQFF
TRBV30,TRBJ1-5,NA,NA,TGTGCCTGGACGGACCTAGTGGGGCAGCCCCAGCATTTT,CAWTDLVGQPQHF
TRBV4-3,TRBJ2-3,TRBD1,NA,TGCGCCAGCAGCCGACAGGGGGAAGATACGCAGTATTTT,CASSRQGEDTQYF
TRBV5-1,TRBJ1-1,NA,NA,TGCGCCGGCAGCTTTGTAACGGGGCCCACTGAAGCTTTCTTT,CAGSFVTGPTEAFF
TRBV4-3,TRBJ2-3,NA,few,TGCGCCAGCAGCCGGGGCAGGGATACGCAGTATTTT,CASSRGRDTQYF
TRBV7-2,TRBJ1-4,NA,NA,TGTGCCAGCAGCACACCGACAGGCTCTATACAAAAACTGTTTTTT,CASSTPTGSIQKLFF
TRBV10-3,TRBJ1-6,NA,NA,TGTGCCATCAGTGAGACCGTCCGACGCTCCTATAATTCACCCCTCCACTTT,CAISETVRRSYNSPLHF
TRBV5-1,TRBJ2-2,TRBD1,few,TGCGCCAGCAGCGACAGGGCCGGGCAGGGCAGAACCGGGGAGCTGTTTTTT,CASSDRAGQGRTGELFF
TRBV7-6,TRBJ2-1,TRBD2,few,TGTGCCAGCAGCTTCGGGGGGGGCCCCTACAATGAGCAGTTCTTC,CASSFGGGPYNEQFF
TRBV10-3,TRBJ2-2,TRBD2,NA,TGTGCCATCAGTGGTCAGCGGGGGGGCCCCCGCACCGGGGAGCTGTTTTTT,CAISGQRGGPRTGELFF
TRBV20-1,TRBJ2-1,NA,few,TGCAGTGCTAGACCGATATCCGGGGGTAGCTCCTACAATGAGCAGTTCTTC,CSARPISGGSSYNEQFF
TRBV4-1,TRBJ1-1,TRBD1,NA,TGCGCCAGCAGACAAGGGGACAGGGTAATTAAAAACACTGAAGCTTTCTTT,CASRQGDRVIKNTEAFF
TRBV2,TRBJ2-1,NA,NA,TGTGCCAGCAGTTTAAGTTCGGTTTTGTTCGATGAGCAGTTCTTC,CASSLSSVLFDEQFF
TRBV27,TRBJ2-3,NA,NA,TGTGCCAGCAGTTCCCCCGAGTACGCGGGGACAGATACGCAGTATTTT,CASSSPEYAGTDTQYF
TRBV28,TRBJ2-7,TRBD1,NA,TGTGCCAGCAGTTTATATGGGACAGGTTCCTACGAGCAGTACTTC,CASSLYGTGSYEQYF
TRBV7-8,TRBJ1-5,TRBD1,NA,TGTGCCAGCAGCCCCCACAGGGGCCCCAATCAGCCCCAGCATTTT,CASSPHRGPNQPQHF
TRBV7-2,TRBJ2-1,NA,NA,TGTGCCAGCAGCACAGTATGGGACAACACTAACAATGAGCAGTTCTTC,CASSTVWDNTNNEQFF
TRBV10-3,TRBJ1-6,NA,NA,TGTGCCATCAGTGAGTCCGCAGGACAAGCCTCACCCCTCCACTTT,CAISESAGQASPLHF
TRBV14,TRBJ2-3,TRBD1,once,TGTGCCAGCAGCCGGATAACAGGGGGCGCCGGCACAGATACGCAGTATTTT,CASSRITGGAGTDTQYF
TRBV10-3,TRBJ1-4,NA,NA,TGTGCCATCAGTGAATTCCCACAAAGTCTTAATGAAAAACTGTTTTTT,CAISEFPQSLNEKLFF
TRBV24-1,TRBJ1-5,NA,few,TGTGCCACCTTCAAACCGGACAGCTACAATCAGCCCCAGCATTTT,CATFKPDSYNQPQHF
TRBV4-1,TRBJ2-1,TRBD2,NA,TGCGCCAGCAGCCCTCCGGGACTAGAAGGCAATGAGCAGTTCTTC,CASSPPGLEGNEQFF
TRBV19,TRBJ2-7,NA,NA,TGTGCCAGTAGTATAGATGGAACACCAGCAGGCGCCCAGTACTTC,CASSIDGTPAGAQYF
TRBV2,TRBJ2-5,NA,many,TGTGCCAGCAGTAAAGAAGAGACCCAGTACTTC,CASSKEETQYF
TRBV12-3/TRBV12-4,TRBJ1-1,TRBD1,few,TGTGCCAGCAGTCCAGGGAGTACAGGGGCCGGTAACACTGAAGCTTTCTTT,CASSPGSTGAGNTEAFF
TRBV6-2/TRBV6-3,TRBJ1-6,NA,few,TGTGCCAGCAGTTACTCGAAATTTCAGGGAAATTCACCCCTCCACTTT,CASSYSKFQGNSPLHF
TRBV10-3,TRBJ2-6,TRBD2,NA,TGTGCCATCAGTGAGTCTGTAACGGTAGCGGGGGGAAGTGGGGCCAACGTCCTGACTTTC,CAISESVTVAGGSGANVLTF
TRBV12-3/TRBV12-4,TRBJ2-7,NA,many,TGTGCCAGCAGCCCACAGGGACTGAGCTACGAGCAGTACTTC,CASSPQGLSYEQYF
TRBV2,TRBJ2-7,TRBD2,NA,TGTGCCAGCAGTGTAGCGGGGGGGCTTAGGTCCTACGAGCAGTACTTC,CASSVAGGLRSYEQYF
TRBV18,TRBJ2-7,NA,NA,TGTGCCAGCTCACCATCTGGAAACGAGCAGTACTTC,CASSPSGNEQYF
TRBV2,TRBJ2-7,NA,many,TGTGCCAGCAGTGAGTACGAGCAGTACTTC,CASSEYEQYF
TRBV7-2,TRBJ2-7,TRBD2,NA,TGTGCCAGCAGCTTAGTGGGGACTAATGAGCAGTACTTC,CASSLVGTNEQYF
TRBV7-3,TRBJ2-1,TRBD1,few,TGTGCCAGCAGCTTAAATTCCTTGGGGACAGGGAGGAATGAGCAGTTCTTC,CASSLNSLGTGRNEQFF
TRBV29-1,TRBJ2-7,TRBD1,NA,TGCAGCGCGACAGGGACAGGGCAGGCCGAGCAGTACTTC,CSATGTGQAEQYF
TRBV12-3/TRBV12-4,TRBJ1-2,TRBD1,many,TGTGCCAGCGTTCAAGACAGGGGCTATGGCTACACCTTC,CASVQDRGYGYTF
TRBV7-3,TRBJ2-1,NA,few,TGTGCCAGCAGCTTAAGCACTGGGAATGAGCAGTTCTTC,CASSLSTGNEQFF